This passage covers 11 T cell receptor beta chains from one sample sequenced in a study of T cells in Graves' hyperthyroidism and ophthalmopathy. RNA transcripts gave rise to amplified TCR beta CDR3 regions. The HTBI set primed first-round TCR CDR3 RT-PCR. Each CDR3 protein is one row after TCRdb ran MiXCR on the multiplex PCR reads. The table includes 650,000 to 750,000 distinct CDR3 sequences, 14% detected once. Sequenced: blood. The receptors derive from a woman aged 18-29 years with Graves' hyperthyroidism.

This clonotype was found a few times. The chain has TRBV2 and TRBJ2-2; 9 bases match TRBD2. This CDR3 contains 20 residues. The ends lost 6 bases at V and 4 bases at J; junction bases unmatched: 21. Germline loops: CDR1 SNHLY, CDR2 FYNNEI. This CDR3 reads CASRAGAGGFLRPSTGELFF. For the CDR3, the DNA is TGTGCCAGCAGGGCAGGAGCGGGAGGCTTTCTCCGCCCGAGCACCGGGGAGCTGTTTTTT. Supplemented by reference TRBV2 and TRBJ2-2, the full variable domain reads EPEVTQTPSHQVTQMGQEVILRCVPISNHLYFYWYRQILGQKVEFLVSFYNNEISEKSEIFDDQFSVERPDGSNFTLKIRSTKLEDSAMYFCASRAGAGGFLRPSTGELFFGEGSRLTVL.

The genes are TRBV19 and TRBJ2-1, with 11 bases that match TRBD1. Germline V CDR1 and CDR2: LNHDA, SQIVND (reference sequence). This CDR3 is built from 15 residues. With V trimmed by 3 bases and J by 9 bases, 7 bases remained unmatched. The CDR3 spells CASSILGDRGGEQFF. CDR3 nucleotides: TGTGCCAGTAGTATTTTAGGGGACAGGGGGGGTGAGCAGTTCTTC.

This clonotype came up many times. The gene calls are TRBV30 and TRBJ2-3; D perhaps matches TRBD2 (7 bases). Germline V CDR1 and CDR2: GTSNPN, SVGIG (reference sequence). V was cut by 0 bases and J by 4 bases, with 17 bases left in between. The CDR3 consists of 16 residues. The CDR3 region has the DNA TGTGCCTGGAGTGTCCCTAGGGGGGGATACTCAGATACGCAGTATTTT. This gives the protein CAWSVPRGGYSDTQYF. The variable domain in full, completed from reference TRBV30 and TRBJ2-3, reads SQTIHQWPATLVQPVGSPLSLECTVEGTSNPNLYWYRQAAGRGLQLLFYSVGIGQISSEVPQNLSASRPQDRQFILSSKKLLLSDSGFYLCAWSVPRGGYSDTQYFGPGTRLTVL.

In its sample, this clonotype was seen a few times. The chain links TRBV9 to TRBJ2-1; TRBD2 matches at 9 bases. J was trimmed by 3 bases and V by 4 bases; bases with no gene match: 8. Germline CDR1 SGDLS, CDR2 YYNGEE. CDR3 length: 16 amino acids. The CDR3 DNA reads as TGTGCCAGCAGCCCACAAAGCGGGAGGCTCTACAATGAGCAGTTCTTC. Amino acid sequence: CASSPQSGRLYNEQFF.

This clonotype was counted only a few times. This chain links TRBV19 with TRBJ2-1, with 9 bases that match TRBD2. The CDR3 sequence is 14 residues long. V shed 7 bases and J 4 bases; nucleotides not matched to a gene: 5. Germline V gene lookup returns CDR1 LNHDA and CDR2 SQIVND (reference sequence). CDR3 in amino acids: CASKPTSGYNEQFF. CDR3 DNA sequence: TGTGCCAGTAAACCGACTAGCGGATACAATGAGCAGTTCTTC.

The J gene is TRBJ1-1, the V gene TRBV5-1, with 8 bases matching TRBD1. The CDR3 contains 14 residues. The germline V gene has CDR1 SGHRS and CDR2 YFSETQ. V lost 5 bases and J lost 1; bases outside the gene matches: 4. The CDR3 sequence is CASRDGQGNTEAFF. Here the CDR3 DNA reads TGCGCCAGCAGGGATGGACAGGGGAACACTGAAGCTTTCTTT.

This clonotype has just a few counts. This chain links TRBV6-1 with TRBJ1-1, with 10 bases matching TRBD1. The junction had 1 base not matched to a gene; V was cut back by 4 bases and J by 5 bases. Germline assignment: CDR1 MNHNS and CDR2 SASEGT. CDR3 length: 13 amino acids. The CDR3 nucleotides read TGTGCCAGCAGTGGACAGGGGGCGACTGAAGCTTTCTTT. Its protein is CASSGQGATEAFF.

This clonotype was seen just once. CDR3 coding DNA: TGCAGCGCAGCGGGAGTAACCTACGAGCAGTACTTC. Encoded protein: CSAAGVTYEQYF. J is TRBJ2-7 and V is TRBV29-1, with 8 bases aligning to TRBD2. The CDR3 has 12 residues. V was clipped by 7 bases and J by 2 bases; unmatched bases: 4. Germline CDR1 SQVTM, CDR2 ANQGSEA.

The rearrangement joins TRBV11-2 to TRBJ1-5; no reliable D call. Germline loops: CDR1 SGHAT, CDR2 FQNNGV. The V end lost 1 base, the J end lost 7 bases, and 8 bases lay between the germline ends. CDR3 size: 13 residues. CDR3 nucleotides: TGTGCCAGCAGCTTAGGCTCACGCCAGCCCCAGCATTTT. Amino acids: CASSLGSRQPQHF.

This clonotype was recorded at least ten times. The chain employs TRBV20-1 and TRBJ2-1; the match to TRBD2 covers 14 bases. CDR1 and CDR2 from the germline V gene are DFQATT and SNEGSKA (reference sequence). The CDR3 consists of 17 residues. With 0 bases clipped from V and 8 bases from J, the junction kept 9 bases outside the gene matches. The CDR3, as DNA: TGCAGTGCTAGAGAGTTTTTTGGGACTAGCGGGAGCTATGAGCAGTTCTTC. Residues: CSAREFFGTSGSYEQFF.

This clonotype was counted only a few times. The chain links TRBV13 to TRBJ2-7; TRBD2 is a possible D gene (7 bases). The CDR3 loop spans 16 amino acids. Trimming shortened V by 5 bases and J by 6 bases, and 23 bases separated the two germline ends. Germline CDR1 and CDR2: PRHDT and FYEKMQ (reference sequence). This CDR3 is CASSLPRGRDPGEQYF. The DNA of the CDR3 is TGTGCCAGCAGCCTGCCGCGGGGGCGGGACCCTGGCGAGCAGTACTTC. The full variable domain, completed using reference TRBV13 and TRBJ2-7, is AAGVIQSPRHLIKEKRETATLKCYPIPRHDTVYWYQQGPGQDPQFLISFYEKMQSDKGSIPDRFSAQQFSDYHSELNMSSLELGDSALYFCASSLPRGRDPGEQYFGPGTRLTVT.